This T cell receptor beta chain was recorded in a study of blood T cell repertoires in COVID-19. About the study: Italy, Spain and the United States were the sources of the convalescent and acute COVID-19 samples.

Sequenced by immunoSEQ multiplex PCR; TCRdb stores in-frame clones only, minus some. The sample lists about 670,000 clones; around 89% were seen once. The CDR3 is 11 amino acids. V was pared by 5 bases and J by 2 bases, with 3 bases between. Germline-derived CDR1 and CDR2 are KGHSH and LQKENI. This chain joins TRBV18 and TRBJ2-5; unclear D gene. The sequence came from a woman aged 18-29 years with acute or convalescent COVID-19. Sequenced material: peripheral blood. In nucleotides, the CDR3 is TGTGCCAGCTCAGCGCAAGAGACCCAGTACTTC. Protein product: CASSAQETQYF. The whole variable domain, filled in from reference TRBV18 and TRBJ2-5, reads NAGVMQNPRHLVRRRGQEARLRCSPMKGHSHVYWYRQLPEEGLKFMVYLQKENIIDESGMPKERFSAEFPKEGPSILRIQQVVRGDSAAYFCASSAQETQYFGPGTRLLVL.